Reported below is one TCR beta chain. V dropped 2 bases and J dropped 0 bases, with 10 bases sitting between them. Germline assignment: CDR1 MNHNS and CDR2 SASEGT. This CDR3 contains 15 residues. The data originate from a study of T cells in Graves' hyperthyroidism and ophthalmopathy. RNA transcripts provided the source from which TCR beta CDR3 regions were amplified. When the TCR CDR3 underwent first-round RT-PCR, the HTBI primer set was used. TCRdb reanalysed the multiplex PCR reads using MiXCR and keeps one entry per CDR3 protein. The sample holds more than 350,000 distinct CDR3 sequences; 15% are singletons and the top ten take approximately 32%.

The origin of this receptor is a woman in her twenties or thirties with Graves' hyperthyroidism. Material: blood. The chain joins TRBV6-1 to TRBJ2-5; D might be TRBD1 (5 bases). CDR3 sequence: CASSEFRQNQETQYF. The DNA of the CDR3 is TGTGCCAGCAGTGAATTTCGACAGAACCAAGAGACCCAGTACTTC.